Given below is one T cell receptor beta chain in context. Its cognate antigen has yet to be identified. No base quality information exists; no much larger clone differs at one position. This sample is drawn from a study of blood T cell repertoires in COVID-19 (dated by TCRdb to 2019 to 2021). About the full investigation: The collaborator samples originated in the United States, Italy and Spain and spanned the acute and convalescent phases of COVID-19. The prospective study material was composed of cDNA or gDNA derived from T cells, B-cell-depleted T cells, or PBMCs. The dataset comprised deeply sampled blood TCRbeta repertoires from subjects exposed to, actively infected with, or recovered from COVID-19. The repertoires were released in a freely available public database intended as a resource for research on the immune response to SARS-CoV-2. The samples were drawn from the first 160 participants of the ongoing ImmuneRACE study and from some 1,300 subjects provided by 6 global collaborators. Sample metadata almost always included a de-identified subject ID, COVID-19 status, age in years and sex. Where HLA class I and class II types were available, the types were taken from metadata supplied by the sample provider, not from assay-based typing.

The paper as a whole reports these results and caveats: How much clinical and demographic metadata was included differed by source and by participant, and the metadata was provided uncurated.

CDR1 PRHDT and CDR2 FYEKMQ were looked up in the germline V gene (reference sequence). V ends up 3 bases short and J 0 bases short, with an unmatched junction base count of 4. Counted from cysteine to phenylalanine, this CDR3 has 16 amino acids. Only the CDR3 DNA is retained, 48 bases long and in frame from the first base. Whole blood was collected in K2EDTA tubes by collaborating institutions according to the institutions' own protocols. For TCRbeta analysis, collaborator samples were shipped as frozen whole blood, as isolated PBMCs, or as DNA extracted from either sample type. The immunoSEQ Assay, a bias-controlled multiplex PCR, was used to amplify TCRbeta CDR3 regions from genomic DNA. In the paper's pipeline: Nucleated cell counts per sample were estimated from amplification of reference gene primers within the assay. Sequence reads were collapsed and filtered to measure the absolute abundance of every unique TCRbeta CDR3 rearrangement. For each sample, productive Simpson clonality was calculated as the square root of Simpson's diversity index over productive rearrangements. TCRdb took this table from immuneACCESS and kept in-frame rearrangements with V and J called. Such tables lack part of the clones; where checked against another copy, unresolved V genes explain under half of the gap, and the rest is unexplained. That table gives V, J and clone size, and the DNA gave D and trimming. In this sample the table shows some 700,000 clones, more than 80% of which occur a single time. The ten largest clones capture about 0.24% of the sample.

The chain employs TRBV13 and TRBJ1-1, with 10 bases in between that match TRBD1. Sequencing used peripheral blood. This clonotype was sampled from a young woman with acute or convalescent COVID-19. The CDR3 amino acid sequence is: CASSFGTGDMNTEAFF. The DNA reads as follows: TGTGCCAGCAGCTTCGGGACAGGGGACATGAACACTGAAGCTTTCTTT.